The 21 T cell receptor beta chains below all came from one sample that was sequenced in a study of blood T cell repertoires in COVID-19. The method was immunoSEQ multiplex PCR; TCRdb's version includes in-frame clones alone and lacks a portion of them. The sample shows about 200,000 clones, around 89% of them seen only once. Sequencing input: PBMCs or T cells enriched from blood (not recorded which). These receptors originate from a man aged 25-45 years who had recovered from COVID-19.

This chain links TRBV15 with TRBJ1-1; 8 bases match TRBD1. Losses at the gene ends were 0 bases for V and 5 bases for J; bases not matched to a gene: 5. The CDR3 has 15 amino acids. Germline values: CDR1 LNHNV, CDR2 YYDKDF (reference sequence). This CDR3 reads CATSRDRGRGTEAFF. CDR3 bases: TGTGCCACCAGCAGAGACAGGGGGCGCGGTACTGAAGCTTTCTTT.

The V call is TRBV3-1 (or the pseudogene TRBV3-2), the J call TRBJ1-1; 7 bases are a match to TRBD1. J was trimmed by 4 bases and V by 3 bases; bases with no gene match: 11. Per the germline V gene, CDR1 is LGHDT and CDR2 is YNNKEL (reference sequence). This CDR3 contains 16 residues. This chain's CDR3 is CASSQEVTGARTEAFF. CDR3 coding DNA: TGTGCCAGCAGCCAGGAGGTAACAGGGGCGCGCACTGAAGCTTTCTTT.

CDR3 loop: CASSEWQGSSYNSPLHF. As DNA, the CDR3 is TGCGCCAGCAGTGAGTGGCAGGGGAGCTCCTATAATTCACCCCTCCACTTT. V is TRBV10-2 and J is TRBJ1-6, with D perhaps matching TRBD1 (6 bases). The CDR3 totals 17 residues. CDR1 is WSHSY and CDR2 is SAAADI in the germline V gene. Trimming pared 1 base from V and 0 bases from J, leaving 10 bases between.

This rearrangement joins TRBV10-2 to TRBJ1-2; D is possibly TRBD1 (5 bases). The germline CDR1 and CDR2 sequences are WSHSY and SAAADI. CDR3 size: 16 residues. V was pared by 2 bases and J by 1 base, with 14 bases between. CDR3 coding DNA: TGCGCCAGCAGTGAGGGGGCAAGGCGTCATAACTATGGCTACACCTTC. It yields the protein CASSEGARRHNYGYTF.

This clone was seen just once. The chain couples TRBV29-1 to TRBJ2-7; D remains ambiguous. The V end lost 2 bases, the J end lost 2 bases, and 13 bases lay between the germline ends. Germline CDR1 is SQVTM and CDR2 is ANQGSEA. The CDR3 is 14 residues long. CDR3 protein: CSVESRGEAYEQYF. The CDR3 region has the DNA TGCAGCGTTGAATCTCGCGGAGAAGCCTACGAGCAGTACTTC.

This chain links TRBV28 with TRBJ2-1, with TRBD2 matching 14 bases. There are 20 residues in the CDR3. The junction had 15 bases not matched to a gene; V was cut back by 5 bases and J by 3 bases. Germline lookup yields CDR1 MDHEN and CDR2 SYDVKM. CDR3 in DNA: TGTGCCAGCAGTCCCGGGACTAGCGGGGGATTCCGGCTTCTCTACAATGAGCAGTTCTTC. It encodes CASSPGTSGGFRLLYNEQFF.

This clone was seen a single time. This chain uses TRBV29-1 with TRBJ2-7; 10 bases are a match to TRBD1. Trimming took 6 bases from V and 3 from J; bases not matched to a gene: 11. Germline CDR1 and CDR2: SQVTM and ANQGSEA. The length of the CDR3 is 15 residues. The CDR3 spells CSVEKRQGAFYEQYF. CDR3 DNA sequence: TGCAGCGTCGAAAAGCGACAGGGGGCCTTCTACGAGCAGTACTTC.

The chain joins TRBV18 to TRBJ1-1; weak D call: TRBD1 (6 bases). V was clipped by 1 base and J by 6 bases, with 18 bases between them. The germline gives CDR1 KGHSH, CDR2 LQKENI. There are 16 residues in the CDR3. CDR3 sequence: CASSPLRKAGDSEAFF. The CDR3 DNA reads as TGTGCCAGCTCACCACTCCGTAAGGCAGGGGATTCTGAAGCTTTCTTT.

This rearrangement joins TRBV19 to TRBJ1-2; 9 bases align to TRBD1. CDR3 size: 12 residues. Germline V gene data show CDR1 as LNHDA and CDR2 as SQIVND (reference sequence). The trim removed 6 bases at V and 7 bases at J, leaving 3 bases unmatched. The CDR3 DNA follows: TGTGCCAGTAGCACAGGGGGCGGTGGCTACACCTTC. Translated, it gives CASSTGGGGYTF.

The V call is TRBV6-6, the J call TRBJ2-7; a weak D match, TRBD2 (5 bases). The CDR3 loop spans 13 amino acids. In germline, CDR1 is MNHNY, CDR2 SVGAGI (reference sequence). V was shortened by 4 bases and J by 5 bases, with 12 bases between the two germline ends. CDR3 coding DNA: TGTGCCAGCAGTTTTGGCGGGTCGAACGAGCAGTACTTC. Translation: CASSFGGSNEQYF.

The chain joins TRBV24-1 to TRBJ2-3; D call uncertain. The CDR3 length is 14 residues. Deletions cut 4 bases from V and 0 bases from J, with 7 bases between. Per germline, CDR1 KGHDR and CDR2 SFDVKD. In DNA, the CDR3 is TGTGCCACCAGTGAGGGCGATAGCACAGATACGCAGTATTTT. Translated, it gives CATSEGDSTDTQYF.

The chain has TRBV4-3 and TRBJ2-7, with a weak D call TRBD1 (7 bases). This CDR3 spans 15 amino acids. The V end was cut by 1 base, the J end by 1 base, with 11 bases between. The germline V gene has CDR1 LGHNA and CDR2 YSLEER. This chain's CDR3 is CASSQGPGGSYEQYF. The DNA for the CDR3 is TGCGCCAGCAGCCAAGGCCCAGGGGGGTCCTACGAGCAGTACTTC.

The chain is built from TRBV6-1 and TRBJ2-1, with 7 bases matching TRBD2. The trim removed 4 bases at V and 4 bases at J, leaving 10 bases unmatched. The CDR3 sequence is 16 residues long. Germline CDR1 MNHNS, CDR2 SASEGT. In DNA form, the CDR3 reads TGTGCCAGCAGTGCTAGCGGTTTGGGCCCTTACAATGAGCAGTTCTTC. Translation gives CASSASGLGPYNEQFF.

The genes are TRBV11-2 and TRBJ1-2; TRBD1 matches at 7 bases. The germline CDR1 and CDR2 sequences are SGHAT and FQNNGV. The CDR3 is 13 residues long. After removal of 5 bases from V and 5 bases from J, the junction contained 5 bases not matched to a gene. CDR3 sequence: CASSLTGRYGYTF. The CDR3 nucleotides read TGTGCCAGCAGCCTGACAGGGAGGTATGGCTACACCTTC. Variable domain in full (rest from reference TRBV11-2 and TRBJ1-2): EAGVAQSPRYKIIEKRQSVAFWCNPISGHATLYWYQQILGQGPKLLIQFQNNGVVDDSQLPKDRFSAERLKGVDSTLKIQPAKLEDSAVYLCASSLTGRYGYTFGSGTRLTVV.

This chain connects TRBV30 to TRBJ2-7; maybe TRBD2 (6 bases). The CDR3 is 13 residues long. Trimming pared 4 bases from V and 3 bases from J, leaving 13 bases between. Germline V gives CDR1 GTSNPN, CDR2 SVGIG (reference sequence). For the CDR3, the DNA is TGTGCCTGGACGCGGGGCATCGGCTACGAGCAGTACTTC. Translation: CAWTRGIGYEQYF.

The chain combines TRBV6-5 with TRBJ1-2; weak D call: TRBD1 (6 bases). Germline lookup yields CDR1 MNHEY and CDR2 SVGAGI. Trimming took 4 bases from V and 5 from J, leaving 14 bases between them. CDR3 length equals 14 residues. The DNA for the CDR3 is TGTGCCAGCAGTTGGGACATCGGCGGGTATGGCTACACCTTC. Translating it yields CASSWDIGGYGYTF.

The rearrangement joins TRBV5-6 to TRBJ1-2; 8 positions agree with TRBD1. The V segment lost 4 bases and the J segment 4 bases; nucleotides outside the gene matches: 3. In germline, CDR1 is SGHDT, CDR2 YYEEEE. CDR3 length equals 13 residues. CDR3 protein: CASSPDRAYGYTF. The CDR3 DNA sequence: TGTGCCAGCAGCCCGGACAGGGCCTATGGCTACACCTTC.

J is TRBJ1-6 and V is TRBV12-3 or TRBV12-4; the D gene is possibly TRBD1 (5 bases). This CDR3 is 12 amino acids long. Trimming stripped 5 bases from V and 9 bases from J, with 8 bases between. The CDR3 loop reads CASSGGGSPLHF. As DNA, the CDR3 is TGTGCCAGCAGTGGCGGGGGTTCACCCCTCCACTTT.

The J gene is TRBJ2-7, the V gene TRBV28; the D gene is possibly TRBD1 (7 bases). V was cut by 6 bases and J by 3 bases, with 15 bases left in between. Germline CDR1 and CDR2: MDHEN and SYDVKM. This CDR3 region has 14 residues. The CDR3 nucleotides read TGTGCCAGCAGAGCGGCAGGGGGGATCTACGAGCAGTACTTC. Translated: CASRAAGGIYEQYF.

The genes are TRBV24-1 and TRBJ2-2; the D is unclear. CDR3 length equals 14 residues. The V end lost 0 bases, the J end lost 5 bases, and 6 bases lay between the germline ends. CDR1 is KGHDR, CDR2 SFDVKD, per germline. For the CDR3, the DNA is TGTGCCACCAGTGATTTGAGCGAAACCGGGGAGCTGTTTTTT. Translation gives CATSDLSETGELFF.

In its sample, this clone was seen once. The rearrangement links TRBV19 to TRBJ1-1; D is perhaps TRBD1 (6 bases). Trimming took 6 bases from V and 4 from J, leaving 12 bases between them. CDR1 and CDR2 (germline): LNHDA, SQIVND (reference sequence). The CDR3 covers 13 residues. CDR3 sequence reads: CASSRPGVTEAFF. The CDR3 DNA is TGTGCCAGTAGCCGTCCAGGGGTCACTGAAGCTTTCTTT. Supplemented by reference TRBV19 and TRBJ1-1, the full variable domain reads DGGITQSPKYLFRKEGQNVTLSCEQNLNHDAMYWYRQDPGQGLRLIYYSQIVNDFQKGDIAEGYSVSREKKESFPLTVTSAQKNPTAFYLCASSRPGVTEAFFGQGTRLTVV.